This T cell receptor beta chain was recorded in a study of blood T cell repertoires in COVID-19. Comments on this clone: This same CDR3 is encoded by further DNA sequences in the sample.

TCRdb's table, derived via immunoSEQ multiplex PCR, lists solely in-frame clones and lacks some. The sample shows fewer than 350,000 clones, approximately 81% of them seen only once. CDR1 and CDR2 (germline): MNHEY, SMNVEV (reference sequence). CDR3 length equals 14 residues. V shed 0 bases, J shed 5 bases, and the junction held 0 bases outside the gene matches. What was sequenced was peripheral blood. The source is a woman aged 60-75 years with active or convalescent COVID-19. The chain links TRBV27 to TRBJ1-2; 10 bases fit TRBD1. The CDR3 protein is CASSLSGQGYGYTF. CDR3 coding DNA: TGTGCCAGCAGTTTATCGGGACAGGGGTATGGCTACACCTTC.